Presented here are 13 T cell receptor beta chains from one specimen sequenced in a study of cytomegalovirus exposure and HLA in healthy donors. The PCR had 60 Vbeta and 13 Jbeta primers. The method was immunoSEQ multiplex PCR; TCRdb's version includes in-frame clones alone and lacks a portion of them. The sample lists 100,000 to 150,000 clones, around 76% occurring once. The sample consisted of PBMCs. The receptors here all came from a woman in her fifties or sixties in good health and CMV-seropositive.

This sequence joins TRBV5-4 and TRBJ2-7; possibly TRBD1 for D (7 bases). Germline V gene data show CDR1 as SGHNT and CDR2 as YYREEE (reference sequence). V was trimmed by 4 bases and J by 2 bases, leaving 16 bases between them. CDR3 length equals 15 residues. CDR3 coding DNA: TGTGCCAGCAGCGGAGGGGGCGGGTTCACCTACGAGCAGTACTTC. It specifies CASSGGGGFTYEQYF.

The rearrangement joins TRBV7-2 to TRBJ1-3; D is undetermined. Germline CDR1 reads SGHTA; CDR2 reads FQGNSA. The V and J ends lost 1 base and 0 bases respectively, with 7 bases between them. The CDR3 has 15 amino acids. DNA for the CDR3: TGTGCCAGCAGCTTAGACGCCAGCTCTGGAAACACCATATATTTT. This translates into CASSLDASSGNTIYF.

The CDR3 DNA reads TGTGCCAGCAGTCCCCTAGCGGGGGACACAGATACGCAGTATTTT. This encodes CASSPLAGDTDTQYF. This rearrangement joins TRBV2 to TRBJ2-3; 10 bases line up with TRBD2. The CDR3 is made up of 15 amino acids. Germline V gene sequence: CDR1 SNHLY, CDR2 FYNNEI. V lost 5 bases and J lost 2; bases outside the gene matches: 4.

A few counts support this clone. The chain combines TRBV5-4 with TRBJ2-7, with D maybe TRBD2 (5 bases). The CDR3 extends over 12 amino acids. Per the germline V gene, CDR1 is SGHNT and CDR2 is YYREEE (reference sequence). Trimming took 4 bases from V and 7 from J, leaving 12 bases between them. CDR3: CASSGQTGEQYF. CDR3 in DNA: TGTGCCAGCAGCGGTCAGACGGGAGAGCAGTACTTC.

V is TRBV5-4 and J is TRBJ2-5, with 13 bases identical to TRBD2. TRBJ2-7 explains the end of the DNA better; the J call may be wrong. Germline V lookup: CDR1 SGHNT, CDR2 YYREEE (reference sequence). The CDR3 is 16 amino acids. In DNA, the CDR3 is TGTGCCAGCAGCCCTGGGGGGACTAGCGGGATACACGAGCAGTACTTC. This gives the protein CASSPGGTSGIHEQYF.

The rearrangement uses TRBV19 and TRBJ1-5; 9 bases map to TRBD1. The CDR3 runs to 16 residues. V was clipped by 5 bases and J by 0 bases; unmatched bases: 5. CDR1 LNHDA and CDR2 SQIVND come from the germline V gene (reference sequence). The CDR3 reads CASSDRGDYSNQPQHF. The CDR3 region has the DNA TGTGCCAGTAGTGACAGGGGGGATTATAGCAATCAGCCCCAGCATTTT.

Only a few counts were recorded for this clone. The J gene is TRBJ2-7, the V gene TRBV5-1, with D uncertain. Trimming took 7 bases from V and 5 from J, leaving 22 bases between them. From germline, CDR1 is SGHRS and CDR2 YFSETQ. The CDR3 has 15 amino acids. The CDR3 DNA reads as TGCGCCAGCGGAGCTCAACCTACCTCCCTTGACGAGCAGTACTTC. Its translation: CASGAQPTSLDEQYF.

This chain links TRBV7-2 with TRBJ2-5; 8 positions match TRBD1. The better agreement between TRBJ2-7 and the DNA end casts doubt on the J call. This CDR3 has 16 residues. The germline gives CDR1 SGHTA, CDR2 FQGNSA. The DNA of the CDR3 is TGTGCCAGCAGCTCCCGGACAGGGAGGACCTCCTACGAGCAGTACTTC. It yields the protein CASSSRTGRTSYEQYF.

The gene calls are TRBV19 and TRBJ1-5, with a possible D match to TRBD1 (6 bases). V dropped 5 bases and J dropped 3 bases, with 14 bases sitting between them. The CDR3 has 15 residues. Germline V gene data show CDR1 as LNHDA and CDR2 as SQIVND (reference sequence). The CDR3 sequence is CASSLGHVFNQPQHF. The CDR3 nucleotides are TGTGCCAGTAGTTTGGGACACGTCTTCAATCAGCCCCAGCATTTT.

The CDR3 spells CASSEFRRGGTDTQYF. The CDR3 DNA reads TGTGCCAGCAGTGAATTTCGGCGGGGGGGCACAGATACGCAGTATTTT. The V and J genes are TRBV25-1 and TRBJ2-3, with TRBD2 matching 8 bases. Germline V CDR1 and CDR2: MGHDK, SYGVNS. Trimming cost V 1 base and J 1 base; bases outside gene matches: 4. This CDR3 has 16 residues.

The chain couples TRBV5-1 to TRBJ2-5, with D maybe TRBD2 (6 bases). This CDR3 is 17 amino acids long. With 0 bases removed from V and 1 base from J, the gap between germline ends came to 16 bases. Germline V gene data show CDR1 as SGHRS and CDR2 as YFSETQ. CDR3 sequence: CASSLGTGLLVQETQYF. CDR3 bases: TGCGCCAGCAGCTTGGGGACGGGACTCCTCGTCCAAGAGACCCAGTACTTC.

The V gene is TRBV28, the J gene TRBJ1-2; D unclear. Germline V gene data show CDR1 as MDHEN and CDR2 as SYDVKM. The length of the CDR3 is 13 residues. V was shortened by 7 bases and J by 1 base, with 10 bases between the two germline ends. In DNA form, the CDR3 reads TGTGCCAGCAAGGCGGCGAATAACTATGGCTACACCTTC. It translates to CASKAANNYGYTF.

J is TRBJ1-4 and V is TRBV27, with D perhaps matching TRBD1 (6 bases). The CDR3 has 13 amino acids. The ends were cut back, 6 bases at V and 8 bases at J, with 13 bases in the middle. Germline V gene data show CDR1 as MNHEY and CDR2 as SMNVEV (reference sequence). CDR3 nucleotide sequence: TGTGCCAGCAGGAAATCGGACAGCGAAAAACTGTTTTTT. Residues: CASRKSDSEKLFF. The full variable domain, rest sourced from reference TRBV27 and TRBJ1-4, is EAQVTQNPRYLITVTGKKLTVTCSQNMNHEYMSWYRQDPGLGLRQIYYSMNVEVTDKGDVPEGYKVSRKEKRNFPLILESPSPNQTSLYFCASRKSDSEKLFFGSGTQLSVL.